The present T cell receptor beta chain was sequenced within a study of T cell repertoires in cytomegalovirus infection. The study's findings and limits: Accumulated public TCR beta family frequency recognized individuals carrying CMV together with the relevant HLA.

Trimming cost V 5 bases and J 3 bases; bases outside gene matches: 5. Germline-derived CDR1 and CDR2 are SGHTA and FQGNSA. The CDR3 covers 14 residues. This clonotype came up many times. Its cognate antigen is unknown. TCRdb used MiXCR to reprocess the reads, holding one entry per CDR3 protein. Found here are 380,000 or so distinct CDR3 sequences, just under 35% of them singletons; the top ten hold about 14%. The chain uses TRBV7-2 and TRBJ1-2; 8 bases agree with TRBD1. The receptor's source is a human donor in good health (CMV status not recorded). Some clones in this sample may be carry-over from other donors' samples. Sequenced material: cultured PBMCs, taken from culture after CMV antigen stimulation. CDR3 in amino acids: CASSGQGGDYGYTF. For the CDR3, the DNA is TGTGCCAGCAGCGGACAGGGCGGTGACTATGGCTACACCTTC.